The clone carrying this T cell receptor (beta chain) appeared a single time. Its antigen is still unknown. The table came from immunoSEQ multiplex PCR; TCRdb's copy has only in-frame clones and leaves some out. The repertoire has 350,000 to 500,000 clones, around 90% of them found once; the top ten carry around 4.5%. The sample belongs to a study of Ad26.COV2.S vaccination and SARS-CoV-2 variants. Notes on the study in general: Analyses that measured TCR breadth and depth may have underestimated total T cell responses.

Described treatment: roughly 20 received Ad26.COV2.S at low or high dose, single or two shots; about 5 received placebo; per-sample allocation not given. On day 63 after the first injection, vaccine and placebo recipients gave samples. CDR1 is PRHDT and CDR2 is FYEKMQ in the germline V gene (reference sequence). V lost 4 bases, J lost 4 bases, and 17 bases lay in between. This CDR3 contains 16 residues. Specimen: peripheral blood, collected in a trial of Ad26.COV2.S vaccine versus placebo. The clonotype comes from a person aged 18-60 years who received the Ad26.COV2.S COVID-19 vaccine or a placebo. The genes are TRBV13 and TRBJ1-3; the D gene is possibly TRBD1 (6 bases). The CDR3 region is CASSSTGTFEGNTIYF. The CDR3 coding sequence is TGTGCCAGCAGCTCAACTGGGACATTTGAGGGAAACACCATATATTTT.